These 3 T cell receptor beta chains were sequenced from one sample in a study of T cell responses to AZD1222 COVID-19 vaccine. Sequencing was performed with immunoSEQ multiplex PCR; in TCRdb, only in-frame clones are kept and a portion is missing. Here the sample spans 130,000 to 150,000 clones, around 88% being singletons. Sample: peripheral blood, taken on day 0 of AZD1222 vaccination. Receptors originate from an adult in good health.

This chain connects TRBV2 to TRBJ2-1, with 9 bases matching TRBD2. The CDR3 totals 13 residues. Trimming removed 6 bases from V and 7 bases from J; junction bases left unmatched: 4. Germline V gene lookup returns CDR1 SNHLY and CDR2 FYNNEI. CDR3 in amino acids: CASRESGGNEQFF. CDR3 DNA: TGTGCCAGCAGGGAAAGCGGGGGGAATGAGCAGTTCTTC.

The CDR3 spells CASRRTSGVSNTGELFF. The CDR3 DNA is TGCGCCAGCAGAAGGACTAGCGGGGTATCGAACACCGGGGAGCTGTTTTTT. The chain recombines TRBV5-1 with TRBJ2-2, with 12 nucleotides matching TRBD2. Trimming at V came to 5 bases and at J to 0 bases, leaving 5 bases not matched to a gene. In germline, CDR1 is SGHRS, CDR2 YFSETQ. The CDR3 length is 17 residues.

The chain recombines TRBV5-1 with TRBJ1-1, with 9 positions matching TRBD1. The CDR3 has 15 amino acids. Germline V gives CDR1 SGHRS, CDR2 YFSETQ. V lost 3 bases to trimming and J lost 3 bases; unmatched junction nucleotides: 6. The CDR3 sequence is CASSSVRTGDTEAFF. The CDR3 nucleotides are TGCGCCAGCAGCTCGGTTAGGACAGGGGACACTGAAGCTTTCTTT.